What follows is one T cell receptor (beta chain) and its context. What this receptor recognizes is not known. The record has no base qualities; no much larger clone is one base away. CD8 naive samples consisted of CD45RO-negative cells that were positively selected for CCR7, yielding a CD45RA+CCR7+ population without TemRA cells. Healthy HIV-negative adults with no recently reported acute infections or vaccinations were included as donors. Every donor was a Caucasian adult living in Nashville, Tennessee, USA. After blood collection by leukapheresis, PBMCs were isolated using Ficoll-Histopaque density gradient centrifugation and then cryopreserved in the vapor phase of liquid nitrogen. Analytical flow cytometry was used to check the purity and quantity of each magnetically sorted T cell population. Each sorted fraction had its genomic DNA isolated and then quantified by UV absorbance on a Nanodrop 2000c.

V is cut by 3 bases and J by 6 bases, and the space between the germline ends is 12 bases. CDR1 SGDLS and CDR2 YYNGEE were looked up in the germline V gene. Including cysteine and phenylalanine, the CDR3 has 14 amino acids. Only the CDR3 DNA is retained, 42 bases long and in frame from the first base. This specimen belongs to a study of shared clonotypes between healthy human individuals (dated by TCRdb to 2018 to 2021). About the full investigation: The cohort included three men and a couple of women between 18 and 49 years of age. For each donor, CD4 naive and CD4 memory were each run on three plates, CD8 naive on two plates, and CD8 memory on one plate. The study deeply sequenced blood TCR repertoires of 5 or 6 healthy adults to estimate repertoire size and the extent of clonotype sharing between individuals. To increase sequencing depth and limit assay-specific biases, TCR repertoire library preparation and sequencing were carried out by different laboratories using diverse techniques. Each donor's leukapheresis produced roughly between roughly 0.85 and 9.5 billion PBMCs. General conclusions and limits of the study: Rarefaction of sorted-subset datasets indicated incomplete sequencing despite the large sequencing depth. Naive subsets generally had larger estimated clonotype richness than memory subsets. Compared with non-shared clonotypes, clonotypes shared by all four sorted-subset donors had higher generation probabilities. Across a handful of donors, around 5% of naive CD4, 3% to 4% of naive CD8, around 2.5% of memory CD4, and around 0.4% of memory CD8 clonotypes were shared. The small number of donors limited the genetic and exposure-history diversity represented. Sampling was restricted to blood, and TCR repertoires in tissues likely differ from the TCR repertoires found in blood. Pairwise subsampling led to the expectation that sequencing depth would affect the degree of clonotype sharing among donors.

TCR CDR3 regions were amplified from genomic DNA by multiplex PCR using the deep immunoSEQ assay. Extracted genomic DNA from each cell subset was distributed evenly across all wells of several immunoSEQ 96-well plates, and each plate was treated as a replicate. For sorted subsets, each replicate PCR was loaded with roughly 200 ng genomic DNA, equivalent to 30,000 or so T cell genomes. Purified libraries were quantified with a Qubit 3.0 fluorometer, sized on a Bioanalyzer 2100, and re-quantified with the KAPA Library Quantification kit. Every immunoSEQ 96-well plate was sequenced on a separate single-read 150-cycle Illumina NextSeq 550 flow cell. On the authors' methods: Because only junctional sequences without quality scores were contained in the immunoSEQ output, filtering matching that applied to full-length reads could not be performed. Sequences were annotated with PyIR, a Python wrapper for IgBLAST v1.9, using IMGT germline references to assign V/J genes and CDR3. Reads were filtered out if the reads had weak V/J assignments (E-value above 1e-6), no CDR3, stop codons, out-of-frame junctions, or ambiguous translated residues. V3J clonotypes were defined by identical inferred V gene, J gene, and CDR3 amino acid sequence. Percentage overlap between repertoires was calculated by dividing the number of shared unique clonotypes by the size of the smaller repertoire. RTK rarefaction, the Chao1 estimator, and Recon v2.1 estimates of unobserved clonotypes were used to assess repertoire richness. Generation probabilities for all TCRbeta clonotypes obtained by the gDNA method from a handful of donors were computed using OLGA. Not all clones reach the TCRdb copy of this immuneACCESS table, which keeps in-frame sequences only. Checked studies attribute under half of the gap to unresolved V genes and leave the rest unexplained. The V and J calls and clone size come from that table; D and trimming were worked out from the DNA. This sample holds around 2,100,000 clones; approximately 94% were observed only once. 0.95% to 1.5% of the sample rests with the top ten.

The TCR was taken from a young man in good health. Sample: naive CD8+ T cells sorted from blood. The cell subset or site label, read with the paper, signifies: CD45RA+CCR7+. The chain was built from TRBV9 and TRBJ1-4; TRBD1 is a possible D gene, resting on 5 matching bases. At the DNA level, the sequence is TGTGCCAGCAGCGCGGGGCACTTGGATGAAAAACTGTTTTTT. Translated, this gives CASSAGHLDEKLFF.